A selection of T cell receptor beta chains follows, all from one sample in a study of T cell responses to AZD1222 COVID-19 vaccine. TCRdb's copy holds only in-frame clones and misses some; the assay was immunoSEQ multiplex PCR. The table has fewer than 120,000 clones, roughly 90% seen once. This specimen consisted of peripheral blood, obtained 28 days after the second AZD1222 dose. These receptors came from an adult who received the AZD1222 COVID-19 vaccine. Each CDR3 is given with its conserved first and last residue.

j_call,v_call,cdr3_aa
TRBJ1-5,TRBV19,CASSIDRTQGNSNQPQHF
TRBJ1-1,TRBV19,CASSRWGDTEAFF
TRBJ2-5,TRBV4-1,CASSQVFTAETQYF
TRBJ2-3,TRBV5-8,CASSLTADRDTQYF
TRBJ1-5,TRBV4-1,CASSQEDPMAGVNQPQHF
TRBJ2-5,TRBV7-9,CASSLAPLRLEETQYF
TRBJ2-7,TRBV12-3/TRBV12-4,CASTAGSTREQYF
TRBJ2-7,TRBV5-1,CASSISSGSYEQYF
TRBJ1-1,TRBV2,CASRRGQGLRNTEAFF
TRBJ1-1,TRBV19,CASSITDGTEAFF
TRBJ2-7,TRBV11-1,CASSSTRYEQYF
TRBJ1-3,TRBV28,CASSLSAFPSGNTIYF
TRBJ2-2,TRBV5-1,CASSLHHRGNTGELFF
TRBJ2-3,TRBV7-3,CASSPGGPADTQYF
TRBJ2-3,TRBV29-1,CSVRRSTDTQYF
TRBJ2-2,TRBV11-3,CASSLVSGGTGELFF
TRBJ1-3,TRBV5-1,CASSLGPGANSGNTIYF
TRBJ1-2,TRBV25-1,CASSERAYGYTF
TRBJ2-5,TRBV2,CASSGLGEETQYF
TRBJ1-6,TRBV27,CASSGQGAALPLHF
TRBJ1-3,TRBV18,CASSPNPGEPGNTIYF
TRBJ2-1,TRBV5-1,CASSLQGREQFF
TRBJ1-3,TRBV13,CASSPRGGRSPSGNTIYF
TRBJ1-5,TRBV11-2,CASSLGIGRGIGAQHF
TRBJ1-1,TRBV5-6,CASSYPREGTEAFF
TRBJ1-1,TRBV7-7,CASSHDKNTEAFF
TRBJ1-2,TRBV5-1,CASSSSGGLNYGYTF
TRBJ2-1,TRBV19,CASSIAGTGRGNEQFF
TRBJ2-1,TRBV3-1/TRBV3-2,CASSRGVAETNEQFF
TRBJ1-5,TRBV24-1,CATSDFIFVGKDQPQHF
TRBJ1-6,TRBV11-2,CASRTYRGRNSPLHF
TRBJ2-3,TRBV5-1,CASSRTGTRTDTQYF
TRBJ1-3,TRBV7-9,CASSPRRVTSGNTIYF
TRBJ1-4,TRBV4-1,CASTRDPNEKLFF
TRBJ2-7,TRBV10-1,CASSRSSYEQYF
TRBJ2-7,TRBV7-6,CASSLRTGGVDSSYEQYF
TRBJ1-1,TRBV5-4,CASSVEADTEAFF
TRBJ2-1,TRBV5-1,CASSTRDRTSYNEHFF
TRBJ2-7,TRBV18,CASSPGSTKNYEQYF
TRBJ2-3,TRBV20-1,CSASPPGGTDTQYF
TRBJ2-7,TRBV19,CASSAGQGVYEQYF
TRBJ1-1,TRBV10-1,CASQDARDTEAFF
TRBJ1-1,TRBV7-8,CASSLQGANTEAFF
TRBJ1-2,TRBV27,CASSLLQGAPYGYTF
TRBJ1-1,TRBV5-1,CASSLAQEMNTEAFF
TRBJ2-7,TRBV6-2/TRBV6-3,CASSWNGRAYEQYF
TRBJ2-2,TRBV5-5,CASSLAWGGELFF
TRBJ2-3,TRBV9,CASSVAGGFTDTQYF
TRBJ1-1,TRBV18,CASSPNSGETEAFF
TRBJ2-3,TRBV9,CASSPRTSGGTDTQYF
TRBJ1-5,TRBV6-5,CASRPGTDSNQPQHF